This T cell receptor beta chain comes out of a study of blood T cell repertoires in COVID-19. For the study at large: Both acute and convalescent COVID-19 samples were obtained from the United States, Italy and Spain. From T cells, B-cell-depleted T cells, or PBMCs came the material, which was cDNA or gDNA.

The table lists this clone with a few counts. V gave up 8 bases and J gave up 4 bases; unmatched junction bases: 2. This CDR3 has 13 amino acids. Germline V lookup: CDR1 MDHEN, CDR2 SYDVKM. Authors' processing steps: It was from reference gene primer amplification that nucleated cell counts were estimated. TCRdb keeps only in-frame clones here, not all; method: immunoSEQ multiplex PCR. That table is the source of V, J and clone size, and D and trimming were worked out from the DNA. The repertoire holds about 190,000 clones, with approximately 79% as singletons. The source of this sequence is a middle-aged man who had recovered from COVID-19. The chain recombines TRBV28 with TRBJ2-7, with TRBD2 matching 13 bases. What was sequenced was peripheral blood. CDR3 protein: CASLTSGRYEQYF. The CDR3 DNA is TGTGCCAGCCTGACTAGCGGGAGGTACGAGCAGTACTTC.